The 25 T cell receptor beta chains reported below all come from one sample, sequenced in a study of breast tumors, draining lymph nodes, adjacent tissues. Each CDR3 protein is one row after TCRdb ran MiXCR on the multiplex PCR reads. The data show about 14,000 distinct CDR3 sequences, roughly 50% seen once. The sample comprised tumor-adjacent breast tissue. Receptor source: a female donor with breast cancer. Some clones in this sample may be carry-over from other donors' samples.

The chain employs TRBV20-1 and TRBJ1-2, with D uncertain. CDR3 length equals 15 residues. CDR1 and CDR2 from the germline V gene are DFQATT and SNEGSKA (reference sequence). V lost 0 bases to trimming and J lost 0 bases, with 11 bases between them. The CDR3 DNA is TGCAGTGCTAGAGATTCAACAGCCTCTAACTATGGCTACACCTTC. Translation: CSARDSTASNYGYTF.

This clonotype was counted a single time. The V call is TRBV25-1, the J call TRBJ2-7; D unresolved. This CDR3 contains 13 residues. Germline assignment: CDR1 MGHDK and CDR2 SYGVNS. V lost 6 bases and J lost 3, with 12 bases in between. CDR3 coding DNA: TGTGCCAGCAGCAATTGGGGTGTCTACGAGCAGTACTTC. Protein: CASSNWGVYEQYF.

The rearrangement joins TRBV7-3 to TRBJ2-3; possibly TRBD2 for D (6 bases). The CDR3 contains 14 residues. Germline V gives CDR1 SGHTA, CDR2 FQGTGA. The V and J ends lost 5 bases and 6 bases respectively, with 15 bases between them. Here the CDR3 reads CASSGGIDLDTQYF. The CDR3 bases are TGTGCCAGCAGCGGGGGGATTGACCTTGATACGCAGTATTTT.

The CDR3 nucleotides are TGTGCCAGCAGCCAAGATAGGGACAGGAGATCTGGGGCCAACGTCCTGACTTTC. It encodes CASSQDRDRRSGANVLTF. The chain has TRBV4-2 and TRBJ2-6; TRBD1 agrees at 8 bases. The germline V gene encodes CDR1 LGHNA and CDR2 YNFKEQ. Trimming took 0 bases from V and 1 from J; bases not matched to a gene: 5. This CDR3 is 18 amino acids long.

As to this clonotype: One junction end does not reproduce the germline sequence, and a read error may be involved. The rearrangement links TRBV5-1 to TRBJ2-2; maybe TRBD2 (5 bases). Germline V gene lookup returns CDR1 SGHRS and CDR2 YFSETQ. This CDR3 region has 15 residues. The CDR3 nucleotides read TGTGCCAGCAGCTTAGGCACGACTAACTCCGGGGAGCTGTTTTTT. Translating gives CASSLGTTNSGELFF.

This clonotype was counted many times. The chain has TRBV12-3 or TRBV12-4 and TRBJ2-4; TRBD1 is a possible D gene (6 bases). The CDR3 spans 16 residues. The ends were cut back, 1 base at V and 0 bases at J, with 10 bases in the middle. The CDR3 region has the DNA TGTGCCAGCAGTTTAGTGCGAGGGGGAGCCAAAAACATTCAGTACTTC. It codes for CASSLVRGGAKNIQYF.

Concerning this clonotype itself: One end of the junction does not line up with germline, which may come from a read error. The CDR3 loop is CASSPQGVYGYTF. In DNA form, the CDR3 reads TGCGCCAGCAGCCCGCAGGGCGTTTATGGCTACACCTTC. This chain links TRBV12-3 or TRBV12-4 with TRBJ1-2; D perhaps matches TRBD1 (5 bases). The length of the CDR3 is 13 residues.

The genes are TRBV6-5 and TRBJ2-7; 10 bases line up with TRBD1. With 6 bases clipped from V and 2 bases from J, the junction kept 7 bases outside the gene matches. Germline V gives CDR1 MNHEY, CDR2 SVGAGI. The CDR3 covers 15 residues. The CDR3 DNA sequence: TGTGCCAGCAGCCGACCGGGACAGGGGACCTACGAGCAGTACTTC. Translation gives CASSRPGQGTYEQYF.

Ten or more counts support this clonotype. The rearrangement uses TRBV19 and TRBJ2-5; D remains unclear. CDR1 LNHDA and CDR2 SQIVND come from the germline V gene (reference sequence). CDR3 length: 14 amino acids. Trimming stripped 7 bases from V and 1 base from J, with 13 bases between. The CDR3: CASTASNVQETQYF. In DNA, the CDR3 is TGTGCCAGTACGGCTTCTAATGTCCAAGAGACCCAGTACTTC.

As concerns this clonotype: An end of the junction differs from the germline gene, which may be a read error. CDR3 sequence (DNA): TGTGCTAGCAGCCTTAAGGGGACAGGCGGGACCTACGAGCAGTACTTC. Its translation is CASSLKGTGGTYEQYF. The chain carries TRBV7-7 and TRBJ2-7, with TRBD1 identical over 8 bases. Germline V CDR1 and CDR2: SSHAT, FNYEAQ (reference sequence). The CDR3 covers 16 residues. Using reference TRBV7-7 and TRBJ2-7 for the parts outside the CDR3, the full variable domain is GAGVSQSPRYKVTKRGQDVTLRCDPISSHATLYWYQQALGQGPEFLTYFNYEAQPDKSGLPSDRFSAERPEGSISTLTIQRTEQRDSAMYRCASSLKGTGGTYEQYFGPGTRLTVT.

The rearrangement uses TRBV5-1 and TRBJ2-7, with D perhaps TRBD2 (6 bases). V lost 4 bases to trimming and J lost 2 bases, with 10 bases between them. Germline values: CDR1 SGHRS, CDR2 YFSETQ. CDR3 size: 13 residues. The CDR3 protein is CASSGRTTYEQYF. CDR3 sequence (DNA): TGCGCCAGCAGCGGGAGGACAACCTACGAGCAGTACTTC.

The chain has TRBV11-2 and TRBJ2-1, with unresolved D. The germline V gene has CDR1 SGHAT and CDR2 FQNNGV. V lost 3 bases to trimming and J lost 9 bases, with 9 bases between them. This CDR3 is 12 amino acids long. CDR3 sequence reads: CASSFYPPEQFF. The CDR3 bases are TGTGCCAGCAGCTTTTACCCCCCTGAGCAGTTCTTC.

The rearrangement joins TRBV5-1 to TRBJ2-2, with D possibly being TRBD2 (5 bases). CDR1 is SGHRS, CDR2 YFSETQ, per germline. The CDR3 is 14 residues long. The germline V and J ends were trimmed by 6 bases and 4 bases, with 13 bases remaining between them. The CDR3 loop is CASNPYGGTGELFF. The DNA of the CDR3 is TGCGCCAGCAACCCGTATGGAGGCACCGGGGAGCTGTTTTTT.

In DNA form, the CDR3 reads TGTGCCAGCAGTCAGACAGGGGGCTATGGCTACACCTTC. It codes for CASSQTGGYGYTF. This rearrangement joins TRBV2 to TRBJ1-2; 9 bases map to TRBD1. This CDR3 is built from 13 residues. Germline CDR1 is SNHLY and CDR2 is FYNNEI. Trimming took 5 bases from V and 4 from J; bases not matched to a gene: 2.

This chain links TRBV6-1 with TRBJ2-2; 10 bases are shared with TRBD2. The CDR3 runs 14 residues. J was trimmed by 3 bases and V by 5 bases; bases with no gene match: 0. In germline, CDR1 is MNHNS, CDR2 SASEGT. Here the CDR3 reads CASSLAGDTGELFF. CDR3 nucleotides: TGTGCCAGCAGTCTAGCGGGAGACACCGGGGAGCTGTTTTTT.

This clonotype was recorded a few times. This chain joins TRBV29-1 and TRBJ1-2; 7 nucleotides agree with TRBD1. This CDR3 is built from 12 residues. Germline V gene data show CDR1 as SQVTM and CDR2 as ANQGSEA. V lost 6 bases and J lost 2; bases outside the gene matches: 3. The DNA for the CDR3 is TGCAGCGTCCGACAGGGCAACTATGGCTACACCTTC. It codes for CSVRQGNYGYTF.

This chain connects TRBV2 to TRBJ2-5; weak D call: TRBD2 (7 bases). TRBJ2-1 explains the end of the DNA better; the J call may be wrong. Germline loops: CDR1 SNHLY, CDR2 FYNNEI. This CDR3 has 15 residues. The CDR3 loop is CASSQDRAGRGAQFF. For the CDR3, the DNA is TGTGCCAGCAGTCAGGACAGAGCGGGGCGGGGAGCCCAGTTCTTC.

This clonotype is medium-sized in the sample. The gene calls are TRBV20-1 and TRBJ2-7; TRBD2 aligns across 12 bases. CDR3 length: 19 amino acids. CDR1 and CDR2 from the germline V gene are DFQATT and SNEGSKA (reference sequence). After removal of 5 bases from V and 0 bases from J, the junction contained 17 bases not matched to a gene. In nucleotides, the CDR3 is TGCAGTGCTCCGAGGAGGACTAGCGGGATTTCGGCGAGCTCCTACGAGCAGTACTTC. This gives the protein CSAPRRTSGISASSYEQYF.

This chain links TRBV7-2 with TRBJ2-3, with D unresolved. In germline, CDR1 is SGHTA, CDR2 FQGNSA. With 5 bases removed from V and 3 bases from J, the gap between germline ends came to 3 bases. This CDR3 has 11 amino acids. The CDR3 reads CASSLTDTQYF. As DNA, the CDR3 is TGTGCCAGCAGCCTAACAGATACGCAGTATTTT.

This clonotype was found many times. The chain links TRBV28 to TRBJ2-1; TRBD2 aligns across 11 bases. The V gene end was trimmed by 5 bases and the J gene end by 10 bases; junction bases not matched to a gene: 7. The germline V gene encodes CDR1 MDHEN and CDR2 SYDVKM. The CDR3 runs 14 residues. The CDR3 DNA is TGTGCCAGCAGTAGACTAGCGGGAATAGGGGAGCAGTTCTTC. Its protein product is CASSRLAGIGEQFF. Filled out from reference TRBV28 and TRBJ2-1, the complete variable domain reads DVKVTQSSRYLVKRTGEKVFLECVQDMDHENMFWYRQDPGLGLRLIYFSYDVKMKEKGDIPEGYSVSREKKERFSLILESASTNQTSMYLCASSRLAGIGEQFFGPGTRLTVL.

This clonotype has a handful of counts. The rearrangement uses TRBV7-2 and TRBJ1-4, with unresolved D. This CDR3 region has 16 residues. Germline V lookup: CDR1 SGHTA, CDR2 FQGNSA. The V and J ends lost 4 bases and 0 bases respectively, with 12 bases between them. The CDR3 is CASSSIGYSTNEKLFF. CDR3 DNA sequence: TGTGCCAGCAGCTCAATTGGATACTCAACTAATGAAAAACTGTTTTTT.

The chain has TRBV6-1 and TRBJ1-1, with 7 positions matching TRBD1. CDR1 is MNHNS, CDR2 SASEGT, per germline. J was trimmed by 4 bases and V by 9 bases; bases with no gene match: 2. CDR3 size: 11 residues. The chain's CDR3 is CASDRATEAFF. The CDR3 DNA is TGTGCCAGTGACAGGGCCACTGAAGCTTTCTTT.

This clonotype has a count of ten or more. This may be a read error: a much more frequent sequence differs by one nucleotide. This chain joins TRBV5-8 and TRBJ1-4; 7 nucleotides align to TRBD1. With V trimmed by 4 bases and J by 3 bases, 15 bases remained unmatched. Germline V gene lookup returns CDR1 SGHTS and CDR2 YDEGEE. CDR3 length: 18 amino acids. CDR3 amino acids: CASSPGQAPRVANEKLFF. The DNA for the CDR3 is TGTGCCAGCAGCCCTGGACAGGCTCCCCGGGTAGCTAATGAAAAACTGTTTTTT.

A remark on this clonotype: Germline and junction disagree at one end, which may indicate a read error. V and J are TRBV29-1 and TRBJ1-4; 8 positions match TRBD1. CDR1 and CDR2 (germline): SQVTM, ANQGSEA. The CDR3 extends over 12 amino acids. The CDR3 DNA sequence: TGCAACACCAGCGACAGGGGTGAAAAACTGTTCTTT. It translates to CNTSDRGEKLFF.

The J gene is TRBJ1-4, the V gene TRBV7-8; tentative D call: TRBD1 (5 bases). This CDR3 is 15 amino acids long. Germline CDR1 reads SGHVS; CDR2 reads FQNEAQ. The ends were cut back, 5 bases at V and 0 bases at J, with 10 bases in the middle. CDR3 nucleotides: TGTGCCAGCAGCGAGTGGGGGGCAACTAATGAAAAACTGTTTTTT. As protein: CASSEWGATNEKLFF.